These 32 T cell receptor beta chains were sequenced from one sample in a study of a mutant IDH1 vaccine in newly diagnosed glioma. As to time point: baseline, week 1 (first vaccination visit). Stated treatment: pre-vaccination baseline after standard-of-care therapy. Produced via immunoSEQ multiplex PCR; TCRdb's table is partial and in-frame only. The sample has around 50,000 clones, 70% to 90% seen once. This specimen was PBMCs, taken from a glioma patient treated with radiotherapy, temozolomide or both. These receptors all stem from a man in his forties with glioma.

Note on this clone: At one boundary the junction diverges from the germline segment, which might be a read error. The chain is built from TRBV6-5 and TRBJ2-7, with D perhaps matching TRBD2 (5 bases). This CDR3 is built from 13 residues. Germline V gene lookup returns CDR1 MNHEY and CDR2 SVGAGI. CDR3 nucleotides: TGTGCCAGCAGTTACTCGACGCTAGCTGGACTTTTCTTC. The encoded protein is CASSYSTLAGLFF.

The V and J genes are TRBV6-1 and TRBJ1-5; 7 bases agree with TRBD1. The CDR3 has 13 amino acids. From germline, CDR1 is MNHNS and CDR2 SASEGT. J gave up 6 bases and V 5 bases, and 4 bases lay outside the gene matches. CDR3 nucleotides: TGTGCCAGCAGTCAACAGGGGTCTCAGCCCCAGCATTTT. This sequence encodes CASSQQGSQPQHF.

The J gene is TRBJ1-2, the V gene TRBV6-5; possible D gene TRBD1, 6 bases. V was pared by 6 bases and J by 6 bases, with 14 bases between. The CDR3 extends over 13 amino acids. Per germline, CDR1 MNHEY and CDR2 SVGAGI. The CDR3 nucleotides read TGTGCCAGCAGCCCCGCCAGGGGAAATGGCTACACCTTC. Its protein is CASSPARGNGYTF.

The chain uses TRBV29-1 and TRBJ2-1, with D perhaps given as TRBD1 or TRBD2 (5 bases each). Germline CDR1 reads SQVTM; CDR2 reads ANQGSEA. The CDR3 is 14 amino acids. V lost 4 bases and J 6 bases, leaving 16 bases between the germline ends. CDR3 residues: CSVGQYEGSNEQFF. Written as DNA, the CDR3 is TGCAGCGTTGGTCAGTACGAGGGGAGCAATGAGCAGTTCTTC.

V gene TRBV5-1 combines with J gene TRBJ2-3; 8 bases are shared with TRBD2. After removal of 3 bases from V and 2 bases from J, the junction contained 2 bases not matched to a gene. CDR1 and CDR2 from the germline V gene are SGHRS and YFSETQ. The CDR3 runs to 14 residues. The CDR3 bases are TGCGCCAGCAGCTCGGGGGGGATCACAGATACGCAGTATTTT. This codes for CASSSGGITDTQYF.

CDR3 loop: CASRLQGGQETQYF. CDR3 nucleotides: TGTGCCAGCAGGTTACAGGGGGGCCAAGAGACCCAGTACTTC. The rearrangement links TRBV6-6 to TRBJ2-5; 8 positions match TRBD1. Germline trimming cut 6 bases from V and 1 base from J; bases unmatched to any gene: 4. The V gene's germline CDR1 is MNHNY and CDR2 SVGAGI (reference sequence). The CDR3 runs 14 residues.

This rearrangement joins TRBV28 to TRBJ2-6, with D maybe TRBD1 (5 bases). The V end was cut by 5 bases, the J end by 15 bases, with 11 bases between. Germline V gene data show CDR1 as MDHEN and CDR2 as SYDVKM. The CDR3 consists of 11 residues. The CDR3 DNA is TGTGCCAGCAGTCTTAGACAGCGCCTGACTTTC. This sequence encodes CASSLRQRLTF.

The gene calls are TRBV5-1 and TRBJ2-5; the D call may be TRBD1 or TRBD2 (5 bases each). Looked up from germline, CDR1 is SGHRS and CDR2 is YFSETQ. V was trimmed by 4 bases and J by 4 bases, leaving 20 bases between them. The CDR3 is 16 residues long. CDR3 nucleotide sequence: TGCGCCAGCAGCCAAGGTCCGGGGCCCCAGGGAGAGACCCAGTACTTC. Translated: CASSQGPGPQGETQYF.

Concerning this clone itself: Germline is not matched at one junction end, which may reflect a read error. The V gene is TRBV7-1, the J gene TRBJ2-6; D possibly corresponds to TRBD1 (5 bases). TRBV7-1 is given ORF status, its function remaining uncertain. CDR3 length: 19 residues. Written as DNA, the CDR3 is TGTGCCATCAGCGCATGCACTCACGAGGACAAAAGTCGGGCCAACGTCCTGGCTTTC. This gives the protein CAISACTHEDKSRANVLAF.

This sequence joins TRBV6-6 and TRBJ2-7; tentatively, D is TRBD1 (5 bases). V was shortened by 5 bases and J by 5 bases, with 16 bases between the two germline ends. The CDR3 is 14 amino acids. Germline loops: CDR1 MNHNY, CDR2 SVGAGI (reference sequence). The CDR3 loop is CASSTSQGYHEQYF. CDR3 nucleotides: TGTGCCAGCAGTACGAGTCAGGGCTACCACGAGCAGTACTTC.

J is TRBJ1-1 and V is TRBV7-9; TRBD1 might be the D (5 bases). The CDR3 extends over 12 amino acids. The V end was cut by 3 bases, the J end by 12 bases, with 14 bases between. Germline values: CDR1 SEHNR, CDR2 FQNEAQ (reference sequence). The CDR3 here is CASSLMGEKPFF. The DNA of the CDR3 is TGTGCCAGCAGCTTGATGGGGGAAAAGCCTTTCTTT. Full variable domain (rest looked up from reference TRBV7-9 and TRBJ1-1): DTGVSQNPRHKITKRGQNVTFRCDPISEHNRLYWYRQTLGQGPEFLTYFQNEAQLEKSRLLSDRFSAERPKGSFSTLEIQRTEQGDSAMYLCASSLMGEKPFFGQGTRLTVV.

In this sample, this clone turned up a few times. CDR3 nucleotides: TGCGCCAGCAGTCAATTACACAGGTCTGCCCAGCATTTT. This sequence encodes CASSQLHRSAQHF. V is TRBV23-1 and J is TRBJ1-5; a possible D gene is TRBD1 (5 bases). TRBV23-1 is given ORF status, its function remaining uncertain. The CDR3 has 13 residues. V dropped 1 base and J dropped 11 bases, with 12 bases sitting between them.

The genes are TRBV28 and TRBJ1-4; possible D gene TRBD1, 6 bases. This CDR3 contains 15 residues. Germline assignment: CDR1 MDHEN and CDR2 SYDVKM. The CDR3 DNA is TGTGCAGGGGGAGGGGAGGGAGAGCCGACTGAAAAACTGTTTTTT. Protein: CAGGGEGEPTEKLFF.

The chain has TRBV7-3 and TRBJ2-3; unclear D gene. Germline CDR1 is SGHTA and CDR2 is FQGTGA. With 5 bases removed from V and 14 bases from J, the gap between germline ends came to 20 bases. The CDR3 length is 13 residues. CDR3 residues: CASSTHLKVGPYF. The CDR3 bases are TGTGCCAGCAGCACACATCTTAAGGTGGGCCCGTATTTT.

The chain links TRBV4-1 to TRBJ1-2; tentatively, D is TRBD1 (5 bases). The germline V and J ends were trimmed by 0 bases and 3 bases, with 8 bases remaining between them. CDR1 MGHRA and CDR2 YSYEKL come from the germline V gene. The length of the CDR3 is 14 residues. This CDR3 reads CASSQEGTYYGYTF. CDR3 DNA sequence: TGCGCCAGCAGCCAAGAAGGGACTTACTATGGCTACACCTTC.

The V and J genes are TRBV6-1 and TRBJ2-7; 7 bases are shared with TRBD1. The junction had 4 bases not matched to a gene; V was cut back by 2 bases and J by 0 bases. CDR3 length: 15 residues. Looked up from germline, CDR1 is MNHNS and CDR2 is SASEGT. CDR3 DNA: TGTGCCAGCAGTGAATTGACAGGGAGCTCCTACGAGCAGTACTTC. It is translated as CASSELTGSSYEQYF.

The table lists this clone with a count of one. This chain links TRBV6-5 with TRBJ2-7, with D perhaps matching TRBD1 or TRBD2 (5 bases each). The germline gives CDR1 MNHEY, CDR2 SVGAGI. Trimming stripped 11 bases from V and 3 bases from J, with 17 bases between. This CDR3 spans 13 amino acids. CDR3 bases: TGTGCCGCACAGAGGGGAAGGAACTACGAGCAGTACTTC. It encodes CAAQRGRNYEQYF.

The genes are TRBV9 and TRBJ2-1; D not certain. This CDR3 comprises 13 residues. V lost 1 base to trimming and J lost 8 bases, with 10 bases between them. Germline V gene data show CDR1 as SGDLS and CDR2 as YYNGEE. CDR3 DNA: TGTGCCAGCAGCGTATTTCCCGACGATGAGCAGTTCTTC. The encoded protein is CASSVFPDDEQFF. Variable domain in full (rest from reference TRBV9 and TRBJ2-1): DSGVTQTPKHLITATGQRVTLRCSPRSGDLSVYWYQQSLDQGLQFLIQYYNGEERAKGNILERFSAQQFPDLHSELNLSSLELGDSALYFCASSVFPDDEQFFGPGTRLTVL.

The V gene is TRBV7-7, the J gene TRBJ2-1; possible D gene TRBD1, 5 bases. This CDR3 has 17 residues. V was pared by 6 bases and J by 7 bases, with 25 bases between. The germline V gene has CDR1 SSHAT and CDR2 FNYEAQ (reference sequence). The CDR3 bases are TGTGCCAGCAGTACCGAGCTGGGCCAGGGAATAGTGAATGAGCAGTTCTTC. It specifies CASSTELGQGIVNEQFF.

CDR3 DNA: TGTGCCAGCAGCACCAATCTGGGCACGAACACTGAAGCTTTCTTT. Translating gives CASSTNLGTNTEAFF. This chain uses TRBV7-8 with TRBJ1-1, with D hard to call. The CDR3 has 15 residues. V lost 5 bases, J lost 1 base, and 14 bases lay in between. Germline V lookup: CDR1 SGHVS, CDR2 FQNEAQ.

This clone was picked up one time. The J gene is TRBJ2-5, the V gene TRBV7-8; 9 bases fit TRBD1. Looked up from germline, CDR1 is SGHVS and CDR2 is FQNEAQ. The CDR3 length is 16 residues. After removal of 5 bases from V and 5 bases from J, the junction contained 12 bases not matched to a gene. CDR3 sequence (DNA): TGTGCCAGCAGCAATTCCGGGACAGGGATATTTGAGACCCAGTACTTC. Protein: CASSNSGTGIFETQYF.

The chain has TRBV19 and TRBJ1-1; D is uncertain. The CDR3 sequence is 15 residues long. Germline V lookup: CDR1 LNHDA, CDR2 SQIVND (reference sequence). The germline V and J ends were trimmed by 5 bases and 0 bases, with 13 bases remaining between them. In DNA form, the CDR3 reads TGTGCCAGTAGTCCGGCGTTGAGAATGAACACTGAAGCTTTCTTT. Its protein is CASSPALRMNTEAFF.

The chain joins TRBV7-9 to TRBJ2-7; D is perhaps TRBD1 (6 bases). Germline V lookup: CDR1 SEHNR, CDR2 FQNEAQ (reference sequence). This CDR3 comprises 14 residues. The ends were cut back, 2 bases at V and 5 bases at J, with 13 bases in the middle. The CDR3, as DNA: TGTGCCAGCAGCTTACGAACACAGGGTAACGAGCAGTACTTC. Translated, it gives CASSLRTQGNEQYF. Using reference TRBV7-9 and TRBJ2-7 for the parts outside the CDR3, the full variable domain is DTGVSQNPRHKITKRGQNVTFRCDPISEHNRLYWYRQTLGQGPEFLTYFQNEAQLEKSRLLSDRFSAERPKGSFSTLEIQRTEQGDSAMYLCASSLRTQGNEQYFGPGTRLTVT.

This chain links TRBV7-9 with TRBJ2-6; D not resolved. The CDR3 is 14 residues long. With 4 bases removed from V and 0 bases from J, the gap between germline ends came to 4 bases. Looked up from germline, CDR1 is SEHNR and CDR2 is FQNEAQ (reference sequence). CDR3 DNA: TGTGCCAGCAGCTACAGCTCTGGGGCCAACGTCCTGACTTTC. Amino acids: CASSYSSGANVLTF.

The sample holds a few counts of this clone. The chain employs TRBV19 and TRBJ1-1; TRBD1 might be the D (5 bases). V was shortened by 3 bases and J by 0 bases, with 8 bases between the two germline ends. The CDR3 runs to 14 residues. Germline CDR1 is LNHDA and CDR2 is SQIVND (reference sequence). The CDR3: CASSIQGLNTEAFF. The DNA for the CDR3 is TGTGCCAGTAGTATTCAGGGATTGAACACTGAAGCTTTCTTT.

The CDR3: CASSILRTGYNEQFF. CDR3 DNA sequence: TGTGCCAGTAGTATTCTACGGACAGGGTACAATGAGCAGTTCTTC. The J gene is TRBJ2-1, the V gene TRBV19, with TRBD1 matching over 8 bases. Germline V gene data show CDR1 as LNHDA and CDR2 as SQIVND (reference sequence). This CDR3 comprises 15 residues. V was clipped by 3 bases and J by 4 bases; unmatched bases: 5.

This rearrangement joins TRBV2 to TRBJ1-4; TRBD1 aligns across 9 bases. The CDR3 covers 14 residues. The trim removed 6 bases at V and 5 bases at J, leaving 4 bases unmatched. Germline assignment: CDR1 SNHLY and CDR2 FYNNEI. CDR3 loop: CASRSGTGNEKLFF. The CDR3 coding sequence is TGTGCCAGCAGGAGTGGGACAGGGAATGAAAAACTGTTTTTT.

This clone showed up just once. The V and J genes are TRBV19 and TRBJ2-2, with 8 bases fitting TRBD2. The CDR3 is 14 residues long. J gave up 5 bases and V 8 bases, and 7 bases lay outside the gene matches. Germline assignment: CDR1 LNHDA and CDR2 SQIVND (reference sequence). This CDR3 is CASSGGAWTGELFF. Written as DNA, the CDR3 is TGTGCCAGTTCGGGGGGGGCGTGGACCGGGGAGCTGTTTTTT.

This chain connects TRBV7-9 to TRBJ2-5; no clear D. Germline loops: CDR1 SEHNR, CDR2 FQNEAQ (reference sequence). Trimming left V 5 bases short and J 5 bases short, with 15 bases between. The CDR3 contains 14 residues. The CDR3 region is CASSPDLSSETQYF. The CDR3 DNA sequence: TGTGCCAGCAGCCCCGATTTGAGCTCTGAGACCCAGTACTTC.

The chain employs TRBV9 and TRBJ2-1; D is perhaps TRBD2 (6 bases). The CDR3 sequence is 13 residues long. The V gene's germline CDR1 is SGDLS and CDR2 YYNGEE. V was pared by 0 bases and J by 13 bases, with 14 bases between. The CDR3 nucleotides read TGTGCCAGCAGCGTAGTAGGGACGGGGGACCAGTTCTTC. Translated, it gives CASSVVGTGDQFF.

The chain links TRBV4-3 to TRBJ2-3, with D tentatively TRBD1 (5 bases). With 3 bases removed from V and 4 bases from J, the gap between germline ends came to 11 bases. This CDR3 contains 14 residues. Germline loops: CDR1 LGHNA, CDR2 YSLEER. The DNA of the CDR3 is TGCGCCAGCAGCCAGGACACAGGAGCAGATACGCAGTATTTT. Translating it yields CASSQDTGADTQYF.

The chain recombines TRBV10-3 with TRBJ1-1, with D perhaps TRBD1 (5 bases). The germline CDR1 and CDR2 sequences are ENHRY and SYGVKD. CDR3 size: 13 residues. V dropped 7 bases and J dropped 1 base, with 10 bases sitting between them. The CDR3 sequence: CAIIRAPNTEAFF. The CDR3 DNA follows: TGTGCCATCATCAGGGCACCGAACACTGAAGCTTTCTTT.